This T cell receptor (beta chain) was recorded in a study of T cells in Graves' hyperthyroidism and ophthalmopathy. Those patients with uncontrolled infection, other autoimmune disease, pregnancy or lactation were excluded. This clonotype was detected many times. Authors of the study amplified TCR beta CDR3 regions from RNA transcripts. A set of HTBI primers served as the primers for a first-round RT-PCR of the TCR CDR3. In TCRdb, the multiplex PCR reads were re-called with MiXCR into one record per CDR3 protein. Of a few hundred thousand distinct CDR3 sequences listed, roughly 20% were seen once; the top ten hold about 26%. This clonotype was sampled from a man in his late teens or twenties with Graves' hyperthyroidism. The sequenced sample was blood.

CDR3 residues: CASRVTGAGYTF. The CDR3 nucleotides are TGTGCCAGCAGGGTGACAGGGGCTGGCTACACCTTC. The chain carries TRBV6-1 and TRBJ1-2; 8 bases fit TRBD1. Germline CDR1 reads MNHNS; CDR2 reads SASEGT. V was clipped by 6 bases and J by 7 bases; unmatched bases: 4. CDR3 length: 12 amino acids.